Reported below is one T cell receptor (beta chain). What it binds is not known. Other DNA sequences from this sample encode an identical CDR3 as well. Investigators reverse transcribed all isolated RNA, so they sequenced expressed TCRB transcripts. TCRdb's table, derived via immunoSEQ multiplex PCR, lists solely in-frame clones and lacks some. Altogether about 160,000 clones are present, just over 8% being singletons, with the ten largest covering more than 0.45%. This sample is part of a study of beta chain features in type 1 diabetes. Study at large: Healthy donors resembled patients in age, gender and cell yields. Regarding the study as a whole: People with Type 1 diabetes carried modestly yet significantly shorter TCRB CDR3s in all four CD4+ subsets. Shorter templates might be favored by PCR, equally in patients and controls.

Sorted cells reached over 95% purity in every population. The CDR3 has 13 residues. V gave up 0 bases and J gave up 1 base, with 6 bases separating them. CDR1 is GTSNPN, CDR2 SVGIG, per germline (reference sequence). The chain has TRBV30 and TRBJ1-1; D ambiguous. This receptor was identified in a young woman with type 1 diabetes. Material: central memory CD4+ T cells from blood. The CDR3 here is CAWSVSWNTEAFF. CDR3 coding DNA: TGTGCCTGGAGTGTGAGCTGGAACACTGAAGCTTTCTTT.